These 15 T cell receptor beta chains share one sample of origin, sequenced in a study of blood T cell repertoires in COVID-19. Profiling relied on immunoSEQ multiplex PCR, and the TCRdb table lists in-frame clones only, not all of them. The sample lists 65,000 to 80,000 clones, 80% to 90% occurring once. Sequenced sample: peripheral blood. The receptors come from a man older than 75 in a cohort sampled during active COVID-19.

This chain connects TRBV2 to TRBJ2-3; D perhaps matches TRBD2 (5 bases). Germline V gene sequence: CDR1 SNHLY, CDR2 FYNNEI. V was shortened by 5 bases and J by 0 bases, with 9 bases between the two germline ends. The CDR3 spans 14 residues. Here the CDR3 reads CASSRLTSTDTQYF. DNA of the CDR3: TGTGCCAGCAGTCGACTAACCAGCACAGATACGCAGTATTTT. Full variable domain (outside the CDR3, taken from reference TRBV2 and TRBJ2-3): EPEVTQTPSHQVTQMGQEVILRCVPISNHLYFYWYRQILGQKVEFLVSFYNNEISEKSEIFDDQFSVERPDGSNFTLKIRSTKLEDSAMYFCASSRLTSTDTQYFGPGTRLTVL.

This chain joins TRBV19 and TRBJ2-3, with 9 bases that match TRBD1. Germline trimming cut 1 base from V and 2 bases from J; bases unmatched to any gene: 7. The CDR3 consists of 17 residues. The V gene's germline CDR1 is LNHDA and CDR2 SQIVND (reference sequence). This CDR3 is CASSIAQGALYTDTQYF. CDR3 bases: TGTGCCAGTAGTATAGCACAGGGGGCCCTATACACAGATACGCAGTATTTT.

This clone was picked up one time. This chain uses TRBV20-1 with TRBJ2-3; either TRBD1 or TRBD2 may fit D (6 bases each). The CDR3 loop spans 13 amino acids. V was trimmed by 3 bases and J by 5 bases, leaving 12 bases between them. Germline CDR1 reads DFQATT; CDR2 reads SNEGSKA (reference sequence). CDR3 nucleotide sequence: TGCAGTGCTAGTGGGGGGCCTGGAGATACGCAGTATTTT. It codes for CSASGGPGDTQYF.

The chain combines TRBV7-7 with TRBJ2-3, with a tentative D call TRBD1 (5 bases). V lost 5 bases and J lost 5, with 17 bases in between. This CDR3 has 15 residues. The germline gives CDR1 SSHAT, CDR2 FNYEAQ (reference sequence). The CDR3 protein is CASSKNLAGIDTQYF. In nucleotides, the CDR3 is TGTGCCAGCAGCAAGAACCTGGCAGGGATAGATACGCAGTATTTT.

The chain couples TRBV24-1 to TRBJ1-1, with 10 nucleotides matching TRBD1. With 9 bases clipped from V and 11 bases from J, the junction kept 11 bases outside the gene matches. The length of the CDR3 is 13 residues. CDR1 and CDR2 (germline): KGHDR, SFDVKD. CDR3 sequence reads: CATRSTGGAPAFF. In DNA, the CDR3 is TGTGCCACCCGTTCGACAGGGGGCGCTCCGGCTTTCTTT.

A single count supports this clone. V usage is TRBV7-2 and J usage is TRBJ2-3, with D possibly matching TRBD1 (6 bases). The CDR3 sequence is 13 residues long. The germline V gene has CDR1 SGHTA and CDR2 FQGNSA. V was clipped by 5 bases and J by 4 bases, with 10 bases between them. The CDR3 DNA sequence: TGTGCCAGCAGCGACAGGCCGCCAGATACGCAGTATTTT. Its translation: CASSDRPPDTQYF.

J is TRBJ2-5 and V is TRBV11-1; 8 bases are shared with TRBD1. V gave up 4 bases and J gave up 5 bases; unmatched junction bases: 12. CDR1 is SGHAT and CDR2 is FQDESV in the germline V gene (reference sequence). The CDR3 covers 16 residues. In DNA form, the CDR3 reads TGTGCCAGCAGCTCCCTCCGGGACAGGATGTCGGAGACCCAGTACTTC. It translates to CASSSLRDRMSETQYF.

The V call is TRBV15, the J call TRBJ2-7; D is ambiguous. Germline lookup yields CDR1 LNHNV and CDR2 YYDKDF (reference sequence). Trimming took off 3 bases at V and 13 bases at J, with 13 bases between the two ends. There are 11 residues in the CDR3. CDR3 sequence (DNA): TGTGCCACCAGCAGGGATAGACATGTATACGTC. Its protein is CATSRDRHVYV.

The chain combines TRBV18 with TRBJ1-3; 7 bases line up with TRBD1. Trimming cost V 3 bases and J 4 bases; bases outside gene matches: 15. The germline V gene has CDR1 KGHSH and CDR2 LQKENI. The CDR3 spans 18 residues. The CDR3 is CASSPGTASRDVGNTIYF. As DNA, the CDR3 is TGTGCCAGCTCACCCGGGACAGCCTCCCGTGATGTGGGAAACACCATATATTTT.

The V call is TRBV5-6, the J call TRBJ2-1, with TRBD1 as a possible D gene (5 bases). Looked up from germline, CDR1 is SGHDT and CDR2 is YYEEEE. V was shortened by 0 bases and J by 5 bases, with 12 bases between the two germline ends. The length of the CDR3 is 15 residues. CDR3 coding DNA: TGTGCCAGCAGCTTGGTCCAGGGCACAGACAATGAGCAGTTCTTC. It is translated as CASSLVQGTDNEQFF.

The rearrangement joins TRBV28 to TRBJ1-2; D may be TRBD1 (6 bases). Germline CDR1 MDHEN, CDR2 SYDVKM. The germline V and J ends were trimmed by 1 base and 5 bases, with 17 bases remaining between them. This CDR3 has 16 amino acids. CDR3 coding DNA: TGTGCCAGCAGTTTATCATCCAGGGGCGTGGGATATGGCTACACCTTC. Its protein product is CASSLSSRGVGYGYTF.

The chain carries TRBV25-1 and TRBJ1-2, with a weak D call TRBD1 (5 bases). The V and J ends lost 6 bases and 4 bases respectively, with 6 bases between them. There are 11 residues in the CDR3. CDR1 and CDR2 from the germline V gene are MGHDK and SYGVNS. CDR3 nucleotides: TGTGCCAGCAGACAGGCCTATGGCTACACCTTC. This translates into CASRQAYGYTF.

The CDR3 loop reads CASSLGQGIGELFF. In DNA form, the CDR3 reads TGTGCCAGCAGCTTAGGCCAGGGTATAGGGGAGCTGTTTTTT. The V call is TRBV7-7, the J call TRBJ2-2, with D possibly being TRBD1 (5 bases). There are 14 residues in the CDR3. V was cut by 1 base and J by 8 bases, with 11 bases left in between. From germline, CDR1 is SSHAT and CDR2 FNYEAQ (reference sequence).

The chain carries TRBV3-1 (or the pseudogene TRBV3-2) and TRBJ2-3, with 8 bases identical to TRBD2. Germline loops: CDR1 LGHDT, CDR2 YNNKEL (reference sequence). Trimming cost V 0 bases and J 5 bases; bases outside gene matches: 4. The CDR3 extends over 15 amino acids. The chain's CDR3 is CASSQDRGGIDTQYF. DNA for the CDR3: TGTGCCAGCAGCCAAGATCGGGGGGGCATAGATACGCAGTATTTT.

The chain joins TRBV27 to TRBJ1-2; a weak D match, TRBD1 (5 bases). The CDR3 totals 14 residues. Per the germline V gene, CDR1 is MNHEY and CDR2 is SMNVEV (reference sequence). V was clipped by 4 bases and J by 7 bases, with 16 bases between them. CDR3 coding DNA: TGTGCCAGCAGTTCCATCGGGGGGGGTGGTGGCTACACCTTC. As protein: CASSSIGGGGGYTF.